The 23 T cell receptor beta chains presented below share a single source sample, sequenced in a study of cytomegalovirus exposure and HLA in healthy donors. In the PCR, 60 Vbeta and 13 Jbeta primers were used. Clones were sequenced by immunoSEQ multiplex PCR, and TCRdb holds only the in-frame ones, with some missing. The table lists 92,000 or so clones, roughly 63% of them singletons. The material sequenced was PBMCs. These receptors were obtained from a woman aged 50 to 60 in good health and CMV-seropositive.

This clone has more than one count but fewer than ten. The chain carries TRBV5-6 and TRBJ2-2; 9 nucleotides agree with TRBD1. Germline values: CDR1 SGHDT, CDR2 YYEEEE. With V trimmed by 0 bases and J by 6 bases, 3 bases remained unmatched. The CDR3 loop spans 15 amino acids. CDR3 in amino acids: CASSLGGQGSGELFF. The DNA for the CDR3 is TGTGCCAGCAGCTTGGGGGGACAGGGTTCCGGGGAGCTGTTTTTT.

The rearrangement links TRBV10-3 to TRBJ2-3, with 12 positions matching TRBD2. This CDR3 contains 15 residues. Trimming took 4 bases from V and 2 from J; bases not matched to a gene: 1. The germline CDR1 and CDR2 sequences are ENHRY and SYGVKD. In DNA, the CDR3 is TGTGCCATCAGTGCTAGCGGGGGGGCCACAGATACGCAGTATTTT. Encoded protein: CAISASGGATDTQYF.

The chain is built from TRBV6-5 and TRBJ2-1; 9 bases agree with TRBD2. The CDR3 totals 16 residues. The V and J ends lost 0 bases and 3 bases, in that order; junction bases with no gene match: 3. Germline assignment: CDR1 MNHEY and CDR2 SVGAGI. The CDR3: CASSYSSGGHYNEQFF. As DNA, the CDR3 is TGTGCCAGCAGTTACTCCAGCGGGGGGCACTACAATGAGCAGTTCTTC.

The rearrangement joins TRBV28 to TRBJ1-1; D remains unclear. V was cut by 3 bases and J by 1 base, with 6 bases left in between. Germline loops: CDR1 MDHEN, CDR2 SYDVKM. CDR3 length: 13 residues. CDR3 in amino acids: CASSFRWNTEAFF. CDR3 nucleotide sequence: TGTGCCAGCAGTTTTCGGTGGAACACTGAAGCTTTCTTT.

This chain connects TRBV19 to TRBJ1-2, with D possibly being TRBD1 (6 bases). Trimming took off 8 bases at V and 2 bases at J, with 18 bases between the two ends. The CDR3 has 15 residues. Germline CDR1 is LNHDA and CDR2 is SQIVND (reference sequence). The CDR3 reads CASEPHRDNNYGYTF. The CDR3 nucleotides read TGTGCCAGTGAACCCCACAGGGACAACAACTATGGCTACACCTTC.

The chain uses TRBV5-5 and TRBJ1-4; D might be TRBD1 (5 bases). The CDR3 runs 15 residues. Deletions cut 4 bases from V and 7 bases from J, with 17 bases between. Germline V CDR1 and CDR2: SGHKS, YYEKEE (reference sequence). The chain's CDR3 is CASSPTVGLVEKLFF. The CDR3 DNA is TGTGCCAGCAGCCCGACGGTGGGGCTGGTTGAAAAACTGTTTTTT.

This clone was seen once. This chain connects TRBV9 to TRBJ2-2, with no clear D. Germline V gene sequence: CDR1 SGDLS, CDR2 YYNGEE. Trimming took off 2 bases at V and 5 bases at J, with 4 bases between the two ends. CDR3 length: 12 amino acids. CDR3 sequence: CASSVQTGELFF. The CDR3 coding sequence is TGTGCCAGCAGCGTTCAGACCGGGGAGCTGTTTTTT.

The rearrangement joins TRBV7-8 to TRBJ2-5; 10 positions match TRBD1. Trimming took 3 bases from V and 3 from J; bases not matched to a gene: 25. This CDR3 contains 22 residues. CDR1 is SGHVS, CDR2 FQNEAQ, per germline. The CDR3: CASSFVNPLTGGLVSGEETQYF. The CDR3 bases are TGTGCCAGCAGCTTCGTGAACCCCCTGACAGGGGGCCTCGTATCTGGCGAAGAGACCCAGTACTTC.

This clone was detected a few times. V gene TRBV2 combines with J gene TRBJ1-4, with 10 positions matching TRBD1. V gave up 0 bases and J gave up 8 bases; unmatched junction bases: 12. The CDR3 extends over 18 amino acids. CDR1 and CDR2 from the germline V gene are SNHLY and FYNNEI. The DNA for the CDR3 is TGTGCCAGCAGTGAAGCGCTTTACGGGACAGGGGAGGGGGAAAAACTGTTTTTT. It is translated as CASSEALYGTGEGEKLFF.

The gene calls are TRBV6-5 and TRBJ1-1, with TRBD1 matching 7 bases. Germline V gene lookup returns CDR1 MNHEY and CDR2 SVGAGI. The CDR3 totals 15 residues. The V gene end was trimmed by 4 bases and the J gene end by 0 bases; junction bases not matched to a gene: 5. The CDR3 DNA follows: TGTGCCAGCAGTTTCGCGACAGGGATGAACACTGAAGCTTTCTTT. Amino acids: CASSFATGMNTEAFF.

The chain recombines TRBV9 with TRBJ2-1, with D possibly matching TRBD1 (6 bases). The CDR3 runs 15 residues. V shed 3 bases and J shed 0 bases, with 10 bases lying between them. Germline V lookup: CDR1 SGDLS, CDR2 YYNGEE. The CDR3 sequence: CASSDTGSSYNEQFF. CDR3 in DNA: TGTGCCAGCAGCGACACAGGGAGCTCCTACAATGAGCAGTTCTTC.

This chain joins TRBV7-6 and TRBJ2-1; 8 bases fit TRBD2. Germline trimming cut 3 bases from V and 4 bases from J; bases unmatched to any gene: 8. The CDR3 runs 16 residues. Per the germline V gene, CDR1 is SGHVS and CDR2 is FNYEAQ. Written as DNA, the CDR3 is TGTGCCAGCAGCTTGGACGGGGGGGCACTGTACAATGAGCAGTTCTTC. As protein: CASSLDGGALYNEQFF.

V is TRBV29-1 and J is TRBJ2-7; TRBD1 matches at 7 bases. The CDR3 has 12 amino acids. CDR1 is SQVTM and CDR2 is ANQGSEA in the germline V gene. V trimming: 4 bases; J trimming: 3 bases; junction bases outside the gene matches: 3. The CDR3, as DNA: TGCAGCGTTGGGGACAGCAACTACGAGCAGTACTTC. Its translation: CSVGDSNYEQYF.

In its sample, this clone was seen many times. The chain employs TRBV28 and TRBJ1-1; tentative D call: TRBD1 (5 bases). Germline V CDR1 and CDR2: MDHEN, SYDVKM. This CDR3 contains 15 residues. V lost 1 base and J 4 bases, leaving 13 bases between the germline ends. CDR3 sequence reads: CASSLLGSRGTEAFF. The CDR3 coding sequence is TGTGCCAGCAGTTTATTGGGTTCTAGGGGCACTGAAGCTTTCTTT.

This chain connects TRBV5-5 to TRBJ1-4, with TRBD1 as a possible D gene (5 bases). CDR3 size: 13 residues. Trimming took off 3 bases at V and 7 bases at J, with 10 bases between the two ends. Per the germline V gene, CDR1 is SGHKS and CDR2 is YYEKEE (reference sequence). The CDR3 protein is CASSWGGSEKLFF. In DNA, the CDR3 is TGTGCCAGCAGCTGGGGCGGTAGTGAAAAACTGTTTTTT.

This clone has only a few counts. This chain links TRBV7-8 with TRBJ1-1, with D unclear. V gave up 3 bases and J gave up 1 base, with 9 bases separating them. The CDR3 runs to 14 residues. Germline V CDR1 and CDR2: SGHVS, FQNEAQ. The CDR3 protein is CASSFFGPNTEAFF. The CDR3 DNA is TGTGCCAGCAGCTTCTTTGGGCCGAACACTGAAGCTTTCTTT.

This rearrangement joins TRBV6-1 to TRBJ2-5; TRBD2 matches 12 bases. The J call could be wrong; TRBJ2-7 is a better fit for the DNA end. The CDR3 is 14 residues long. Germline CDR1 is MNHNS and CDR2 is SASEGT. This chain's CDR3 is CASSWTSGMYEQYF. CDR3 nucleotide sequence: TGTGCCAGCAGCTGGACTAGCGGGATGTACGAGCAGTACTTC.

CDR3 in DNA: TGCAGCGTTGGATTGGAGACCCGCTACAATGAGCAGTTCTTC. Translation gives CSVGLETRYNEQFF. V is TRBV29-1 and J is TRBJ2-1; D call uncertain. CDR3 length: 14 residues. Germline V gene lookup returns CDR1 SQVTM and CDR2 ANQGSEA. Trimming took off 4 bases at V and 3 bases at J, with 13 bases between the two ends.

The chain links TRBV7-5 to TRBJ1-5. TRBV7-5 is a pseudogene segment. The CDR3 has 17 residues. The CDR3 bases are TGTGTCAGAAGCTGCCTTAGGAGACTAAGTAACAATCAGCCCCAGCATTTT. Its translation is CVRSCLRRLSNNQPQHF.

V gene TRBV5-6 combines with J gene TRBJ1-2; unclear D gene. The CDR3 spans 13 residues. Germline V lookup: CDR1 SGHDT, CDR2 YYEEEE. V shed 4 bases and J shed 0 bases, with 7 bases lying between them. The DNA of the CDR3 is TGTGCCAGCAGCCCCAAATCTAACTATGGCTACACCTTC. Amino acid sequence: CASSPKSNYGYTF.

This clone was found a few times. The chain links TRBV4-2 to TRBJ1-2; 7 bases line up with TRBD1. In germline, CDR1 is LGHNA, CDR2 YNFKEQ. The V gene end was trimmed by 0 bases and the J gene end by 8 bases; junction bases not matched to a gene: 9. CDR3 size: 15 residues. The CDR3 sequence: CASSQDEGALRGYTF. The CDR3 DNA sequence: TGTGCCAGCAGCCAAGATGAGGGGGCCCTCCGGGGCTACACCTTC.

As for this clone: This may be a read error: a much more frequent sequence differs by one nucleotide. The same CDR3 also results from other DNA sequences found in this sample. The CDR3 loop is CASSYSGKAFF. The CDR3 DNA reads TGTGCTAGCAGTTACAGCGGTAAGGCTTTCTTT. The chain recombines TRBV6-5 with TRBJ1-1; D is undetermined. Germline lookup yields CDR1 MNHEY and CDR2 SVGAGI. The CDR3 contains 11 residues.

The rearrangement links TRBV29-1 to TRBJ2-7; 7 bases agree with TRBD1. Germline CDR1 and CDR2: SQVTM and ANQGSEA. J lost 5 bases, V lost 7 bases, and 5 bases had no gene match. The CDR3 has 11 amino acids. CDR3 residues: CSASDRDEQYF. CDR3 DNA sequence: TGCAGCGCAAGCGACAGGGACGAGCAGTACTTC.